These 24 T cell receptor beta chains came from one sample sequenced in a study of T cell changes during pregnancy in multiple sclerosis. TCRdb keeps only in-frame clones here, not all; method: immunoSEQ multiplex PCR. The sample lists tens of thousands of clones; around nine tenths were seen once. The sample was peripheral blood, taken after pregnancy. The source is a female donor in good health, enrolled as a control in a pregnancy study.

This chain links TRBV5-5 with TRBJ2-1; D is unresolved. Germline CDR1 and CDR2: SGHKS and YYEKEE (reference sequence). The CDR3 consists of 13 residues. V shed 4 bases and J shed 0 bases, with 5 bases lying between them. CDR3 sequence (DNA): TGTGCCAGCAGCCCGAGCTCCTACAATGAGCAGTTCTTC. This codes for CASSPSSYNEQFF.

This clone was seen a handful of times. The chain couples TRBV7-9 to TRBJ1-4; D is ambiguous. Germline assignment: CDR1 SEHNR and CDR2 FQNEAQ (reference sequence). Deletions cut 3 bases from V and 5 bases from J, with 4 bases between. The length of the CDR3 is 12 residues. The CDR3 loop is CASSFQNEKLFF. The DNA for the CDR3 is TGTGCCAGCAGCTTTCAGAATGAAAAACTGTTTTTT.

The rearrangement links TRBV4-1 to TRBJ2-1; a weak D match, TRBD1 (6 bases). Germline loops: CDR1 MGHRA, CDR2 YSYEKL. This CDR3 comprises 15 residues. Trimming stripped 1 base from V and 8 bases from J, with 15 bases between. The CDR3 sequence is CASSQVIQGSHEQFF. CDR3 sequence (DNA): TGCGCCAGCAGCCAAGTGATCCAGGGGTCCCATGAGCAGTTCTTC.

This clone occurred a few times. This sequence joins TRBV5-6 and TRBJ1-6; no clear D gene. CDR3 size: 15 residues. Trimming removed 4 bases at V and 2 bases at J, with 10 bases between. In germline, CDR1 is SGHDT, CDR2 YYEEEE. The CDR3 here is CASSPDGAYNSPLHF. CDR3 nucleotide sequence: TGTGCCAGCAGCCCAGACGGAGCCTATAATTCACCCCTCCACTTT.

The V and J genes are TRBV6-5 and TRBJ2-7; 7 nucleotides agree with TRBD1. Germline trimming cut 3 bases from V and 9 bases from J; bases unmatched to any gene: 8. The CDR3 spans 13 residues. Germline V gene data show CDR1 as MNHEY and CDR2 as SVGAGI. DNA of the CDR3: TGTGCCAGCAGTTATGACAGGGCAGGCGGGCAGTACTTC. It yields the protein CASSYDRAGGQYF.

The chain is built from TRBV19 and TRBJ2-5, with TRBD1 matching 9 bases. Germline V gene data show CDR1 as LNHDA and CDR2 as SQIVND (reference sequence). The CDR3 has 14 amino acids. Trimming took 3 bases from V and 5 from J; bases not matched to a gene: 4. This CDR3 reads CASSITGGDETQYF. The CDR3, as DNA: TGTGCCAGTAGTATCACAGGGGGCGATGAGACCCAGTACTTC.

The genes are TRBV28 and TRBJ2-3; TRBD2 matches at 8 bases. The trim removed 3 bases at V and 0 bases at J, leaving 2 bases unmatched. The germline V gene encodes CDR1 MDHEN and CDR2 SYDVKM. The CDR3 loop spans 15 amino acids. The CDR3 loop reads CASSLLAGSTDTQYF. CDR3 in DNA: TGTGCCAGCAGTTTGCTAGCGGGTAGCACAGATACGCAGTATTTT. Full variable domain (missing parts from reference TRBV28 and TRBJ2-3): DVKVTQSSRYLVKRTGEKVFLECVQDMDHENMFWYRQDPGLGLRLIYFSYDVKMKEKGDIPEGYSVSREKKERFSLILESASTNQTSMYLCASSLLAGSTDTQYFGPGTRLTVL.

The chain combines TRBV19 with TRBJ2-1; 9 positions agree with TRBD1. Germline V gene sequence: CDR1 LNHDA, CDR2 SQIVND (reference sequence). Germline trimming cut 5 bases from V and 8 bases from J; bases unmatched to any gene: 10. The CDR3 loop spans 15 amino acids. Written as DNA, the CDR3 is TGTGCCAGTAGTGCTCCGGGACAGGGTAGGGATGAGCAGTTCTTC. Translated: CASSAPGQGRDEQFF.

The rearrangement uses TRBV16 and TRBJ1-5, with D perhaps TRBD1 (5 bases). Trimming took off 2 bases at V and 6 bases at J, with 8 bases between the two ends. CDR3 length: 13 amino acids. Germline CDR1 reads KGHSY; CDR2 reads FQNENV. The CDR3 region is CASSQVGGQPQHF. DNA for the CDR3: TGTGCCAGCAGCCAAGTGGGGGGTCAGCCCCAGCATTTT.

The rearrangement uses TRBV5-4 and TRBJ1-3; tentative D call: TRBD1 (6 bases). The CDR3 runs 14 residues. Germline V gene lookup returns CDR1 SGHNT and CDR2 YYREEE (reference sequence). The V end was cut by 0 bases, the J end by 4 bases, with 8 bases between. The CDR3, as DNA: TGTGCCAGCAGCTTGGACAGGGCGGGAAACACCATATATTTT. It is translated as CASSLDRAGNTIYF.

The sample holds one count of this clone. V usage is TRBV10-1 and J usage is TRBJ1-2, with D perhaps TRBD1 (5 bases). V lost 6 bases to trimming and J lost 4 bases, with 18 bases between them. The length of the CDR3 is 15 residues. CDR1 WNHNN and CDR2 SYGVQD come from the germline V gene (reference sequence). The CDR3, as DNA: TGCGCCAGCAGGTCTAAGGGGCCCCTCGGCTATGGCTACACCTTC. This gives the protein CASRSKGPLGYGYTF.

The chain couples TRBV6-5 to TRBJ1-6, with a weak D call TRBD1 (6 bases). The V and J ends lost 6 bases and 7 bases respectively, with 13 bases between them. This CDR3 contains 14 residues. Looked up from germline, CDR1 is MNHEY and CDR2 is SVGAGI. The DNA for the CDR3 is TGTGCCAGCAGGACTACTACAGGGAATTCACCCCTCCACTTT. Amino acid sequence: CASRTTTGNSPLHF.

The chain joins TRBV10-3 to TRBJ2-7; 10 nucleotides agree with TRBD2. V was pared by 4 bases and J by 3 bases, with 9 bases of the junction left unmatched. CDR1 is ENHRY and CDR2 is SYGVKD in the germline V gene. The CDR3 consists of 16 residues. CDR3 sequence reads: CAISGPRTSGNYEQYF. DNA of the CDR3: TGTGCCATCAGTGGACCCCGGACTAGCGGAAACTACGAGCAGTACTTC.

The chain recombines TRBV27 with TRBJ1-1; 9 nucleotides line up with TRBD1. Germline values: CDR1 MNHEY, CDR2 SMNVEV (reference sequence). The V segment lost 5 bases and the J segment 5 bases; nucleotides outside the gene matches: 6. The CDR3 covers 14 residues. The CDR3 nucleotides read TGTGCCAGCAGTCTTGGGACAGGGATGACTGAAGCTTTCTTT. Its translation is CASSLGTGMTEAFF.

This sequence joins TRBV7-6 and TRBJ2-7; TRBD2 matches at 10 bases. Germline CDR1 SGHVS, CDR2 FNYEAQ. J gave up 4 bases and V 7 bases, and 7 bases lay outside the gene matches. The CDR3 is made up of 14 amino acids. The CDR3 reads CASTPGLARYEQYF. The CDR3 DNA sequence: TGTGCCAGCACCCCGGGACTAGCGAGATACGAGCAGTACTTC.

The chain couples TRBV30 to TRBJ2-7; TRBD2 matches 7 bases. CDR3 length equals 12 residues. V dropped 5 bases and J dropped 7; count of bases not matched to a gene: 8. Germline V lookup: CDR1 GTSNPN, CDR2 SVGIG (reference sequence). CDR3 residues: CAWEAGVGEQYF. As DNA, the CDR3 is TGTGCCTGGGAGGCGGGAGTAGGGGAGCAGTACTTC.

This clone was seen more than once but under ten times. The chain links TRBV11-3 to TRBJ1-1, with D possibly TRBD1 on 6 matching bases. CDR1 SGHNT and CDR2 YENEEA come from the germline V gene. The CDR3 length is 13 residues. Trimming removed 6 bases from V and 0 bases from J, with 8 bases in between. The DNA of the CDR3 is TGTGCCAGCAGTGACAGGTTGAACACTGAAGCTTTCTTT. Translating it yields CASSDRLNTEAFF.

J is TRBJ2-2 and V is TRBV5-1; 13 bases fit TRBD2. Germline V gene sequence: CDR1 SGHRS, CDR2 YFSETQ. CDR3 length equals 16 residues. V lost 3 bases and J lost 7; bases outside the gene matches: 6. The CDR3 is CASSSGLAGDDGELFF. Written as DNA, the CDR3 is TGCGCCAGCAGCTCAGGACTAGCGGGAGATGACGGGGAGCTGTTTTTT.

The chain couples TRBV11-2 to TRBJ2-7; D unresolved. This CDR3 spans 16 amino acids. V shed 4 bases and J shed 7 bases, with 23 bases lying between them. CDR1 SGHAT and CDR2 FQNNGV come from the germline V gene. For the CDR3, the DNA is TGTGCCAGCAGCTCCCCCCGCGGCGCCCCCGGTAGAGAGCAGTACTTC. It translates to CASSSPRGAPGREQYF.

This clone appeared once. This chain joins TRBV19 and TRBJ2-7; TRBD1 agrees at 9 bases. Germline V gene sequence: CDR1 LNHDA, CDR2 SQIVND (reference sequence). The CDR3 length is 13 residues. Trimming at V came to 5 bases and at J to 5 bases, leaving 4 bases not matched to a gene. The CDR3 reads CASSGTGYDEQYF. The CDR3 DNA reads as TGTGCCAGTAGTGGGACAGGGTATGACGAGCAGTACTTC.

The chain employs TRBV28 and TRBJ2-7; 9 positions agree with TRBD1. CDR3 length: 17 amino acids. Trimming took 3 bases from V and 6 from J; bases not matched to a gene: 15. Germline loops: CDR1 MDHEN, CDR2 SYDVKM. The CDR3 sequence: CASSFLIDRGLFGEQYF. The CDR3 DNA reads as TGTGCCAGCAGTTTCCTTATAGACAGGGGGTTATTCGGCGAGCAGTACTTC.

The chain is built from TRBV5-1 and TRBJ2-2; D ambiguous. The CDR3 runs 15 residues. V shed 0 bases and J shed 0 bases, with 6 bases lying between them. CDR1 and CDR2 (germline): SGHRS, YFSETQ. The CDR3 DNA sequence: TGCGCCAGCAGCTTGGACACCACGAACACCGGGGAGCTGTTTTTT. Protein product: CASSLDTTNTGELFF.

This chain links TRBV5-6 with TRBJ1-1; TRBD1 is a possible D gene (6 bases). Trimming took off 3 bases at V and 0 bases at J, with 18 bases between the two ends. Germline-derived CDR1 and CDR2 are SGHDT and YYEEEE. CDR3 size: 17 residues. This chain's CDR3 is CASSSTGSGVMNTEAFF. CDR3 nucleotides: TGTGCCAGCAGCTCGACAGGATCAGGGGTTATGAACACTGAAGCTTTCTTT. The whole variable domain, filled in from reference TRBV5-6 and TRBJ1-1, reads DAGVTQSPTHLIKTRGQQVTLRCSPKSGHDTVSWYQQALGQGPQFIFQYYEEEERQRGNFPDRFSGHQFPNYSSELNVNALLLGDSALYLCASSSTGSGVMNTEAFFGQGTRLTVV.

The chain carries TRBV7-2 and TRBJ2-3; D call uncertain. The CDR3 is 15 amino acids. V was pared by 3 bases and J by 0 bases, with 10 bases between. Germline V lookup: CDR1 SGHTA, CDR2 FQGNSA. Here the CDR3 DNA reads TGTGCCAGCAGCTTTACGAGTGCTAGCACAGATACGCAGTATTTT. Translation: CASSFTSASTDTQYF.